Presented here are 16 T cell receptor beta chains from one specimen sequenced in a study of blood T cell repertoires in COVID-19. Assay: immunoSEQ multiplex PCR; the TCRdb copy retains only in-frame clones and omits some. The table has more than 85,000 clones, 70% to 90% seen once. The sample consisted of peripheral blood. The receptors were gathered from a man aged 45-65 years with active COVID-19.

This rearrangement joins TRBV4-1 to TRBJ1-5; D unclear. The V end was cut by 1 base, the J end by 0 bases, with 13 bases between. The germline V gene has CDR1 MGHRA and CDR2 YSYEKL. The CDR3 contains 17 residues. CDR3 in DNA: TGCGCCAGCAGCCAAGGAGCCAGCGGAAATAGCAATCAGCCCCAGCATTTT. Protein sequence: CASSQGASGNSNQPQHF.

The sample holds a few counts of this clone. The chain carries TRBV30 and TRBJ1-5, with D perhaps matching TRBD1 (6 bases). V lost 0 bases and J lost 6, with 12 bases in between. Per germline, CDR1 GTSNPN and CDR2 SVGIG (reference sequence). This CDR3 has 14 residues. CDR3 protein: CAWSVVQGSQPQHF. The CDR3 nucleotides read TGTGCCTGGAGTGTAGTTCAGGGGAGTCAGCCCCAGCATTTT.

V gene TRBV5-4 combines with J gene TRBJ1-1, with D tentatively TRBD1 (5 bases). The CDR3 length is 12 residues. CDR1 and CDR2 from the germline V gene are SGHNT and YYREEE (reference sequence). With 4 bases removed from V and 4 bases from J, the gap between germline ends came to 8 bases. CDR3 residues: CASSGQGTEAFF. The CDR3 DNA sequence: TGTGCCAGCAGCGGGCAGGGCACTGAAGCTTTCTTT. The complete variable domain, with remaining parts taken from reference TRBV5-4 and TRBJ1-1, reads ETGVTQSPTHLIKTRGQQVTLRCSSQSGHNTVSWYQQALGQGPQFIFQYYREEENGRGNFPPRFSGLQFPNYSSELNVNALELDDSALYLCASSGQGTEAFFGQGTRLTVV.

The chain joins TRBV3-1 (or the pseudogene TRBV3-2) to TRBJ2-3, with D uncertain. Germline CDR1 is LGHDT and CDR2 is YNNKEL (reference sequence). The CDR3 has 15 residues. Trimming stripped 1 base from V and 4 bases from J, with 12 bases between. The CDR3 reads CASSQGALSSDTQYF. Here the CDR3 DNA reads TGTGCCAGCAGCCAAGGAGCCCTGTCCTCAGATACGCAGTATTTT.

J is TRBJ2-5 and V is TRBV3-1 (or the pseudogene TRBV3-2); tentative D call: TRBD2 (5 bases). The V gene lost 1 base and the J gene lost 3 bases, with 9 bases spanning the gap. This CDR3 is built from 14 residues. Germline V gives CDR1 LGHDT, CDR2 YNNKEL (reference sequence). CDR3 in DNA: TGTGCCAGCAGCCAAGCCCAGAGGGAAGAGACCCAGTACTTC. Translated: CASSQAQREETQYF.

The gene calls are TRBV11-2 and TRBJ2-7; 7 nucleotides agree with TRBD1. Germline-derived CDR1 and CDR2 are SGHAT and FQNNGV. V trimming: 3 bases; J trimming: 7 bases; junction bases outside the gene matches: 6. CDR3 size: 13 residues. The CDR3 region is CASSFGQVEEQYF. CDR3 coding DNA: TGTGCCAGCAGCTTCGGACAGGTTGAGGAGCAGTACTTC.

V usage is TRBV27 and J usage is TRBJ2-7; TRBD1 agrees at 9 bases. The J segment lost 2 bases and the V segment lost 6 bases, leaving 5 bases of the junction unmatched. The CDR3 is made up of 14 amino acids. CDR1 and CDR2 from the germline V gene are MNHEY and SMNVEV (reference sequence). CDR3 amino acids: CASRPGQGPYEQYF. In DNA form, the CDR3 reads TGTGCCAGCAGGCCGGGACAGGGCCCCTACGAGCAGTACTTC.

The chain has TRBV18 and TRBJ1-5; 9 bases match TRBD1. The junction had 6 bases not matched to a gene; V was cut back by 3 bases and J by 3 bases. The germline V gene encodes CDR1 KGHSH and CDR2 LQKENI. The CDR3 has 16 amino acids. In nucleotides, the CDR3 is TGTGCCAGCTCACCTCCCGGGACAGGGAACAATCAGCCCCAGCATTTT. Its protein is CASSPPGTGNNQPQHF.

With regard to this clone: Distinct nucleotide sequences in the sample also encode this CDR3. CDR3: CASSSSGEQYF. The CDR3 DNA reads as TGTGCCAGCAGCTCAAGCGGCGAGCAGTACTTC. The chain has TRBV3-1 (or the pseudogene TRBV3-2) and TRBJ2-7; D is possibly TRBD2 (5 bases). Germline-derived CDR1 and CDR2 are LGHDT and YNNKEL (reference sequence). This CDR3 comprises 11 residues. V gave up 5 bases and J gave up 6 bases, with 8 bases separating them.

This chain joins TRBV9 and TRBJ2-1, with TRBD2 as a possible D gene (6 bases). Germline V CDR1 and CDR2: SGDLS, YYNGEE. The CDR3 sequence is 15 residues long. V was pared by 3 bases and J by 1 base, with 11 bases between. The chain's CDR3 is CASSAGTASYNEQFF. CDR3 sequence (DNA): TGTGCCAGCAGCGCCGGGACTGCTTCCTACAATGAGCAGTTCTTC.

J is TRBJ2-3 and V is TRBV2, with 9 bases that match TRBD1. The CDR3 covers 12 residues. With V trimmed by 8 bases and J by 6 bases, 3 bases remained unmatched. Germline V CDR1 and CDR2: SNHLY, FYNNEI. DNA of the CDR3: TGTGCCAGCTCACAGGGGGCGGATACGCAGTATTTT. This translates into CASSQGADTQYF.

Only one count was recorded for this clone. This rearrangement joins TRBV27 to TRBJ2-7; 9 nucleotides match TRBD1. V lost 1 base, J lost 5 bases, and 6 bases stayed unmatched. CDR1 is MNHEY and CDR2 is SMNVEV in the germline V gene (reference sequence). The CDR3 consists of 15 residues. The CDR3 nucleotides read TGTGCCAGCAGTTTATTATGGGACAGGGTGAACGAGCAGTACTTC. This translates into CASSLLWDRVNEQYF.

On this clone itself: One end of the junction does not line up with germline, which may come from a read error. This chain's CDR3 is CTSSPGSTEAFF. For the CDR3, the DNA is TGTACCAGCAGCCCCGGGAGCACTGAAGCTTTCTTT. The chain has TRBV5-6 and TRBJ1-1, with D hard to call. There are 12 residues in the CDR3. Germline V gene data show CDR1 as SGHDT and CDR2 as YYEEEE.

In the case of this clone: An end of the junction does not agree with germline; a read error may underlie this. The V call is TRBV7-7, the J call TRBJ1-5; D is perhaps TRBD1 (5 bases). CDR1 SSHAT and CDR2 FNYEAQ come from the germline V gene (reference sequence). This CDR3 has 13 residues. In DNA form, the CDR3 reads TGTGCTAGCAGCAAAGACAGTAATCAGCCCCAGCATTTT. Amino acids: CASSKDSNQPQHF.

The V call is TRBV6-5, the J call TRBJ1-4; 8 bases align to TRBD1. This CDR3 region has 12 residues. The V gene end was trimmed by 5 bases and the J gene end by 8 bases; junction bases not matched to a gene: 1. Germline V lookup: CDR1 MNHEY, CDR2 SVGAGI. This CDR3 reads CASSQGAEKLFF. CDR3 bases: TGTGCCAGCAGTCAGGGGGCGGAAAAACTGTTTTTT.

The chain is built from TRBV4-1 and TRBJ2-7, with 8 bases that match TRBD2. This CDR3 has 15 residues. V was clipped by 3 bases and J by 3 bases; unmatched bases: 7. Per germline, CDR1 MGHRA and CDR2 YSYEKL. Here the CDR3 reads CASSQRTSKIYEQYF. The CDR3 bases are TGCGCCAGCAGCCAGAGGACTAGCAAGATCTACGAGCAGTACTTC.